The 13 T cell receptor beta chains below all came from one sample that was sequenced in a study of CXCR3-negative and CXCR3-positive naive CD8 T cells. 5' RACE with UMI labels generated the TRB cDNA libraries. One entry per CDR3 protein, without DNA, is what TCRdb gives after re-calling the 5' RACE reads. This specimen shows some 130,000 distinct CDR3 sequences; the ten leading clones hold 0.25% to 0.35%. The sequenced sample consisted of naive CXCR3- CD8+ T cells from blood. The subset denotes: CD45RO-CCR7+CD27+CD95- naive CD8+ T cells lacking CXCR3 (TNR3-). The receptors were gathered from a human donor in good health. Some clones in this sample may be carry-over from other donors' samples.

The CDR3 sequence is CSVGGRGFNGYTF. The rearrangement joins TRBV29-1 to TRBJ1-2; TCRdb returns TRBD1, unconfirmable since there is no DNA. Germline V gene data show CDR1 as SQVTM and CDR2 as ANQGSEA. The CDR3 is made up of 13 amino acids.

The chain combines TRBV29-1 with TRBJ2-7; TCRdb calls TRBD1, which cannot be checked without DNA. This CDR3 comprises 14 residues. The V gene's germline CDR1 is SQVTM and CDR2 ANQGSEA. The CDR3 loop reads CSVEEMGGNYEQYF.

The rearrangement joins TRBV29-1 to TRBJ2-5. This CDR3 has 12 residues. Germline V gene lookup returns CDR1 SQVTM and CDR2 ANQGSEA. The CDR3 protein is CSVEQAQETQYF.

The chain recombines TRBV6-5 with TRBJ1-2. The CDR3 has 14 amino acids. Germline CDR1 reads MNHEY; CDR2 reads SVGAGI. The CDR3: CASSYGRGNYGYTF.

This chain links TRBV29-1 with TRBJ2-3. CDR3 length equals 14 residues. Germline loops: CDR1 SQVTM, CDR2 ANQGSEA. The CDR3 region is CSVVSTQTQITQYF.

The chain uses TRBV7-2 and TRBJ2-5; the TCRdb D gene call, TRBD2, has no DNA to confirm it. Per germline, CDR1 SGHTA and CDR2 FQGNSA. The CDR3 spans 14 residues. CDR3 in amino acids: CASSQERLQETQYF.

J is TRBJ2-7 and V is TRBV5-1. The CDR3 totals 15 residues. Germline assignment: CDR1 SGHRS and CDR2 YFSETQ. The CDR3 loop is CAGSLFDTFQDEQYF.

This chain connects TRBV7-3 to TRBJ2-7; TCRdb lists TRBD1, though no DNA is available to test this call. CDR1 SGHTA and CDR2 FQGTGA come from the germline V gene. The CDR3 covers 13 residues. CDR3 region: CASSPDSQYEQYF.

The chain joins TRBV21-1 to TRBJ2-7. TRBV21-1 is a known pseudogene. The length of the CDR3 is 15 residues. The CDR3 loop reads CASSKALGDTYEQYF.

The genes are TRBV12-3 or TRBV12-4 and TRBJ2-1; with no DNA, the TCRdb D assignment of TRBD2 cannot be verified. CDR3 length: 15 residues. The CDR3 loop reads CASSAGTSGSNEQFF.

The gene calls are TRBV2 and TRBJ2-1; with no DNA, the TCRdb D assignment of TRBD1 cannot be verified. Germline assignment: CDR1 SNHLY and CDR2 FYNNEI. This CDR3 comprises 15 residues. The CDR3 reads CASSERDRAYNEQFF.

This chain joins TRBV7-6 and TRBJ2-1; TCRdb selects TRBD2, and the lack of DNA leaves this call unchecked. Per the germline V gene, CDR1 is SGHVS and CDR2 is FNYEAQ. The CDR3 extends over 17 amino acids. CDR3 sequence: CASSLDWGLARDNEQFF.

The V call is TRBV28, the J call TRBJ2-5; TCRdb's D gene call, TRBD1, goes unchecked for lack of DNA. This CDR3 is built from 14 residues. Germline CDR1 MDHEN, CDR2 SYDVKM. CDR3 sequence reads: CASSFGSGRAGQYF.